The 24 T cell receptor beta chains reported below all come from one sample, sequenced in a study of T cell changes during pregnancy in multiple sclerosis. Sequencing used immunoSEQ multiplex PCR; TCRdb keeps in-frame clones, though not all of them. The data contain about 76,000 clones, around nine tenths of them singletons. The sequenced sample was peripheral blood, obtained after pregnancy. The receptors derive from a female donor in good health, enrolled as a control in a pregnancy study.

The V and J genes are TRBV28 and TRBJ2-1, with D perhaps TRBD2 (6 bases). V was clipped by 5 bases and J by 0 bases, with 17 bases between them. Germline V gives CDR1 MDHEN, CDR2 SYDVKM. The CDR3 has 17 amino acids. The CDR3 bases are TGTGCCAGCAGTCCGCTTGGGAGGCGTAGCTCCTACAATGAGCAGTTCTTC. This encodes CASSPLGRRSSYNEQFF.

This clone was observed a handful of times. The V call is TRBV7-2, the J call TRBJ2-7, with D perhaps matching TRBD1 (6 bases). Germline loops: CDR1 SGHTA, CDR2 FQGNSA. V gave up 4 bases and J gave up 2 bases, with 9 bases separating them. The CDR3 length is 13 residues. CDR3 coding DNA: TGTGCCAGCAGCTACGACAGGACCTACGAGCAGTACTTC. This sequence encodes CASSYDRTYEQYF.

The chain combines TRBV6-6 with TRBJ2-7; D is undetermined. CDR1 MNHNY and CDR2 SVGAGI come from the germline V gene (reference sequence). Trimming cost V 6 bases and J 0 bases, with 15 bases left between them. This CDR3 has 15 amino acids. CDR3 sequence reads: CASSSTGSSSYEQYF. CDR3 DNA: TGTGCCAGCAGCAGCACCGGGTCCAGCTCCTACGAGCAGTACTTC.

The gene calls are TRBV5-5 and TRBJ2-3; 11 bases agree with TRBD2. Trimming at V came to 0 bases and at J to 3 bases, leaving 9 bases not matched to a gene. Germline V gene data show CDR1 as SGHKS and CDR2 as YYEKEE (reference sequence). CDR3 length: 18 residues. DNA of the CDR3: TGTGCCAGCAGCTTGGTAGTCGCTAGCGGGGGGTGGACAGATACGCAGTATTTT. This translates into CASSLVVASGGWTDTQYF.

The chain links TRBV10-3 to TRBJ2-3; 7 nucleotides match TRBD2. The CDR3 contains 13 residues. Trimming at V came to 8 bases and at J to 2 bases, leaving 4 bases not matched to a gene. Per germline, CDR1 ENHRY and CDR2 SYGVKD. Written as DNA, the CDR3 is TGTGCCATCGGGGGGGGTATCACAGATACGCAGTATTTT. Its protein product is CAIGGGITDTQYF.

V usage is TRBV10-2 and J usage is TRBJ2-1; 8 bases match TRBD2. Germline V gene sequence: CDR1 WSHSY, CDR2 SAAADI. V shed 5 bases and J 3 bases; nucleotides not matched to a gene: 0. This CDR3 is 13 amino acids long. The CDR3 region is CASSRGGYNEQFF. The CDR3 DNA follows: TGCGCCAGCAGTCGGGGGGGCTACAATGAGCAGTTCTTC.

The V and J genes are TRBV28 and TRBJ2-3, with TRBD1 identical over 10 bases. The CDR3 has 15 residues. Germline trimming cut 4 bases from V and 8 bases from J; bases unmatched to any gene: 9. CDR1 and CDR2 from the germline V gene are MDHEN and SYDVKM. The CDR3 nucleotides are TGTGCCAGCAGTTCTCGATCGACAGGGGGCATTACGCAGTATTTT. Translated: CASSSRSTGGITQYF.

This chain uses TRBV19 with TRBJ2-7, with 11 bases matching TRBD1. Looked up from germline, CDR1 is LNHDA and CDR2 is SQIVND (reference sequence). With 5 bases clipped from V and 4 bases from J, the junction kept 4 bases outside the gene matches. The CDR3 has 14 amino acids. The CDR3 bases are TGTGCCAGTAGTCCGGGACAGGGGGTGTACGAGCAGTACTTC. Translating gives CASSPGQGVYEQYF.

J is TRBJ2-7 and V is TRBV27, with 7 bases fitting TRBD1. This CDR3 contains 13 residues. Germline CDR1 reads MNHEY; CDR2 reads SMNVEV (reference sequence). J gave up 6 bases and V 1 base, and 3 bases lay outside the gene matches. The DNA of the CDR3 is TGTGCCAGCAGTTTATACAGGGGAAGCGAGCAGTACTTC. Translated: CASSLYRGSEQYF.

The chain uses TRBV21-1 and TRBJ2-1; the table's D call TRBD1 went unverified against the DNA. TRBV21-1 is shown as a pseudogene. CDR3 length: 10 amino acids. This chain's CDR3 is CASSQDEQFF. In nucleotides, the CDR3 is TGTGCCAGCAGCCAGGATGAGCAGTTCTTC.

The rearrangement uses TRBV10-3 and TRBJ1-1, with D possibly TRBD1 on 6 matching bases. CDR1 is ENHRY and CDR2 is SYGVKD in the germline V gene. CDR3 length: 15 amino acids. The V and J ends lost 3 bases and 4 bases respectively, with 15 bases between them. The CDR3 is CAISESAGVGTEAFF. In DNA, the CDR3 is TGTGCCATCAGTGAATCCGCAGGGGTCGGCACTGAAGCTTTCTTT.

The chain carries TRBV27 and TRBJ1-2; no clear D. The V end was cut by 3 bases, the J end by 8 bases, with 13 bases between. This CDR3 has 13 residues. Germline V CDR1 and CDR2: MNHEY, SMNVEV (reference sequence). Written as DNA, the CDR3 is TGTGCCAGCAGTTTCATCACTGGGGAGGGCTACACCTTC. Translated, it gives CASSFITGEGYTF.

The V gene is TRBV7-9, the J gene TRBJ2-5; 8 bases are a match to TRBD2. Losses at the gene ends were 7 bases for V and 2 bases for J; bases not matched to a gene: 12. The CDR3 consists of 16 residues. CDR1 is SEHNR and CDR2 is FQNEAQ in the germline V gene (reference sequence). This chain's CDR3 is CASTYPTGGAQETQYF. The CDR3 nucleotides read TGTGCCAGCACCTACCCCACCGGGGGGGCACAAGAGACCCAGTACTTC.

The gene calls are TRBV27 and TRBJ2-7, with D perhaps TRBD1 (7 bases). Trimming shortened V by 4 bases and J by 3 bases, and 10 bases separated the two germline ends. Germline V lookup: CDR1 MNHEY, CDR2 SMNVEV (reference sequence). The CDR3 loop spans 13 amino acids. The CDR3 sequence: CASSYRGGYEQYF. The DNA for the CDR3 is TGTGCCAGCAGTTACAGGGGAGGCTACGAGCAGTACTTC.

The chain joins TRBV18 to TRBJ1-5, with TRBD1 matching 8 bases. Losses at the gene ends were 6 bases for V and 0 bases for J; bases not matched to a gene: 4. Looked up from germline, CDR1 is KGHSH and CDR2 is LQKENI. The CDR3 extends over 15 amino acids. The CDR3 loop is CASSGTGYSNQPQHF. CDR3 nucleotides: TGTGCCAGCTCCGGGACAGGTTATAGCAATCAGCCCCAGCATTTT.

The chain uses TRBV7-9 and TRBJ1-6; TRBD1 aligns across 8 bases. CDR3 size: 16 residues. Trimming removed 4 bases from V and 11 bases from J; junction bases left unmatched: 13. In germline, CDR1 is SEHNR, CDR2 FQNEAQ (reference sequence). CDR3 DNA sequence: TGTGCCAGCAGCTCAACAAGACAGGGGATGGGGGCACCCCTCCACTTT. It translates to CASSSTRQGMGAPLHF. The full variable domain, its missing parts supplied by reference TRBV7-9 and TRBJ1-6, is DTGVSQNPRHKITKRGQNVTFRCDPISEHNRLYWYRQTLGQGPEFLTYFQNEAQLEKSRLLSDRFSAERPKGSFSTLEIQRTEQGDSAMYLCASSSTRQGMGAPLHFGNGTRLTVT.

This CDR3 is CASSFRDRDEKLFF. CDR3 in DNA: TGTGCCAGCAGTTTCCGGGACAGGGACGAAAAACTGTTTTTT. This chain links TRBV28 with TRBJ1-4, with 9 bases lining up with TRBD1. The length of the CDR3 is 14 residues. J lost 8 bases, V lost 3 bases, and 4 bases had no gene match. CDR1 MDHEN and CDR2 SYDVKM come from the germline V gene.

This chain connects TRBV7-9 to TRBJ1-2; tentative D call: TRBD1 (5 bases). Germline loops: CDR1 SEHNR, CDR2 FQNEAQ (reference sequence). V lost 7 bases, J lost 8 bases, and 26 bases lay in between. This CDR3 comprises 16 residues. The CDR3 here is CASTILREQVFGGYTF. The CDR3 nucleotides are TGTGCCAGCACGATCCTTCGCGAACAGGTGTTTGGAGGCTACACCTTC. Together with reference TRBV7-9 and TRBJ1-2, the CDR3 gives the full variable domain: DTGVSQNPRHKITKRGQNVTFRCDPISEHNRLYWYRQTLGQGPEFLTYFQNEAQLEKSRLLSDRFSAERPKGSFSTLEIQRTEQGDSAMYLCASTILREQVFGGYTFGSGTRLTVV.

V gene TRBV19 combines with J gene TRBJ1-1; 11 nucleotides line up with TRBD1. J lost 1 base, V lost 5 bases, and 6 bases had no gene match. Germline V lookup: CDR1 LNHDA, CDR2 SQIVND (reference sequence). CDR3 length: 16 amino acids. CDR3 region: CASSRDRGLTNTEAFF. For the CDR3, the DNA is TGTGCCAGTAGTCGGGACAGGGGGTTAACGAACACTGAAGCTTTCTTT.

The gene calls are TRBV7-8 and TRBJ2-6; D ambiguous. The V end was cut by 1 base, the J end by 0 bases, with 10 bases between. The length of the CDR3 is 17 residues. Germline V gene lookup returns CDR1 SGHVS and CDR2 FQNEAQ. This CDR3 is CASSLEAGLSGANVLTF. The CDR3 region has the DNA TGTGCCAGCAGCTTAGAGGCAGGCCTCTCTGGGGCCAACGTCCTGACTTTC.

The chain combines TRBV20-1 with TRBJ1-2; D perhaps matches TRBD1 (5 bases). Germline loops: CDR1 DFQATT, CDR2 SNEGSKA (reference sequence). CDR3 size: 11 residues. Trimming cost V 4 bases and J 2 bases, with 5 bases left between them. CDR3 in DNA: TGCAGTGCTACAGGGAACTATGGCTACACCTTC. It yields the protein CSATGNYGYTF.

CDR3 sequence (DNA): TGCGCCAGCAGCCAAGTAACGGGGGGTAGGAGTGGAGGCTACACCTTC. Translation gives CASSQVTGGRSGGYTF. V gene TRBV4-1 combines with J gene TRBJ1-2, with D possibly TRBD1 on 5 matching bases. The V gene lost 1 base and the J gene lost 8 bases, with 20 bases spanning the gap. CDR3 length: 16 residues. Germline loops: CDR1 MGHRA, CDR2 YSYEKL.

The rearrangement joins TRBV25-1 to TRBJ1-4, with 9 positions matching TRBD1. Germline V gene sequence: CDR1 MGHDK, CDR2 SYGVNS. V was clipped by 2 bases and J by 4 bases; unmatched bases: 11. CDR3 size: 18 residues. In DNA, the CDR3 is TGTGCCAGCAGTGAACAACAGGGGGCGCGGGGGGATAATGAAAAACTGTTTTTT. Its protein is CASSEQQGARGDNEKLFF.

The chain uses TRBV27 and TRBJ2-7; no firm D call. The germline V gene encodes CDR1 MNHEY and CDR2 SMNVEV (reference sequence). The germline V and J ends were trimmed by 6 bases and 4 bases, with 16 bases remaining between them. The CDR3 sequence is 14 residues long. DNA for the CDR3: TGTGCCAGCAGACCCCCACAGACGAATTACGAGCAGTACTTC. This gives the protein CASRPPQTNYEQYF.